This T cell receptor (beta chain) was found in a study of T cells in Graves' hyperthyroidism and ophthalmopathy. TCR beta CDR3 regions were amplified from RNA. TCR CDR3 regions were first amplified by RT-PCR with HTBI primers. Using its own MiXCR run on the multiplex PCR reads, TCRdb lists one record per CDR3 protein. The table lists about 400,000 distinct CDR3 sequences, roughly an eighth of them singletons. Germline loops: CDR1 SNHLY, CDR2 FYNNEI. The CDR3 has 13 amino acids. V shed 6 bases, J shed 6 bases, and the junction held 3 bases outside the gene matches. For the diagnoses, clinical symptoms, serum thyroxine and TRAb, thyroid ultrasound and orbital computed tomography were used. Extraction of PBMCs used about 9.2 ml of fresh peripheral blood.

Sequencing input: blood. This receptor was identified in a woman younger than 30 with Graves' hyperthyroidism. The J gene is TRBJ1-4, the V gene TRBV2; 8 bases match TRBD1. Written as DNA, the CDR3 is TGTGCCAGCAGGGACAGGGTATATGAAAAACTGTTTTTT. Translating gives CASRDRVYEKLFF.